This T cell receptor beta chain was captured by sequencing in a study of glioma-infiltrating T cells. Overall study findings and caveats: Non-neoplastic patients had below-expected tissue-blood divergence, while all gliomas exceeded expectation. Only very few CDR3 sequences appeared in both tissue and blood.

There are 12 residues in the CDR3. CDR1 and CDR2 (germline): SQVTM, ANQGSEA. Between the trimmed V and J ends, which lost 4 bases and 1 base, there was a span of 4 bases. The iRepertoire nested amplicon-rescue multiplex PCR amplified TCR alpha and beta CDR3s from RNA. Input was roughly 85-400 ng of tissue mRNA or PBMC total RNA. TCRdb re-called the multiplex PCR reads through MiXCR, storing one row per CDR3 protein. The repertoire holds approximately 110,000 distinct CDR3 sequences, with about 23% as singletons. Points on this clonotype: Its antigen is unidentified.

The sequenced material came from glioma tissue, nonneoplastic brain tissue, or PBMCs (not recorded which). The clonotype comes from a human donor with low-grade glioma or glioblastoma, undergoing nonglioma brain surgery, or in good health (not recorded which). The V gene is TRBV29-1, the J gene TRBJ1-4; no clear D. CDR3 loop: CSVARTNEKLFF. DNA of the CDR3: TGCAGCGTTGCTAGAACTAATGAAAAACTGTTTTTT.